The 8 T cell receptor beta chains below were found in one sample sequenced in a study of T cells in Graves' hyperthyroidism and ophthalmopathy. RNA transcripts yielded amplified TCR beta CDR3 regions. A set of HTBI primers served as the primers for a first-round RT-PCR of the TCR CDR3. TCRdb reprocessed the multiplex PCR reads with MiXCR, giving one entry per CDR3 protein. The sample yields 400,000 to 550,000 distinct CDR3 sequences, roughly 14% seen once. Sequenced sample: blood. These receptors originate from a woman aged 18-35 years with Graves' hyperthyroidism.

This clonotype was observed a few times. The CDR3 DNA follows: TGTGCCAGCAGTTTGCCCTGGGAGAGAGGGATGGGCACTGAAGCTTTCTTT. Translation gives CASSLPWERGMGTEAFF. The chain employs TRBV28 and TRBJ1-1; D unclear. This CDR3 spans 17 amino acids. V was cut by 3 bases and J by 4 bases, with 21 bases left in between. Germline V CDR1 and CDR2: MDHEN, SYDVKM.

This clonotype has more than one count but fewer than ten. This chain connects TRBV20-1 to TRBJ1-2; D uncertain. CDR1 and CDR2 from the germline V gene are DFQATT and SNEGSKA (reference sequence). This CDR3 contains 14 residues. Trimming took off 1 base at V and 1 base at J, with 10 bases between the two ends. The CDR3 sequence is CSARVTDINYGYTF. In DNA form, the CDR3 reads TGCAGTGCTAGAGTTACAGACATTAACTATGGCTACACCTTC.

At least ten counts were recorded for this clonotype. The chain uses TRBV19 and TRBJ2-1, with D unclear. V lost 4 bases to trimming and J lost 3 bases, with 13 bases between them. The germline gives CDR1 LNHDA, CDR2 SQIVND (reference sequence). This CDR3 is built from 15 residues. CDR3 nucleotide sequence: TGTGCCAGTAGTACCAGGTCTTTGCTCTACAATGAGCAGTTCTTC. Protein product: CASSTRSLLYNEQFF.

This clonotype appeared a few times. The chain recombines TRBV30 with TRBJ1-6; 8 nucleotides agree with TRBD1. The CDR3 sequence is 17 residues long. In germline, CDR1 is GTSNPN, CDR2 SVGIG (reference sequence). Losses at the gene ends were 1 base for V and 0 bases for J; bases not matched to a gene: 5. This chain's CDR3 is CAWSGRDRSSYNSPLHF. For the CDR3, the DNA is TGTGCCTGGAGTGGCCGGGACAGGAGCTCCTATAATTCACCCCTCCACTTT.

In the case of this clonotype: Just one base apart from a much larger clone, this may be a read error. It is likely a read error, because the conserved phenylalanine at the end of the CDR3 is missing. The gene calls are TRBV28 and TRBJ1-6; maybe TRBD1 (5 bases). The V gene lost 5 bases and the J gene lost 0 bases, with 17 bases spanning the gap. This CDR3 has 18 residues. The germline gives CDR1 MDHEN, CDR2 SYDVKM. The CDR3 is CASSPIEAGRSYNSPLHL. The CDR3 nucleotides read TGTGCCAGCAGTCCCATTGAAGCAGGGCGCTCCTATAATTCACCCCTCCACCTT.

Many counts were recorded for this clonotype. The chain is built from TRBV11-2 and TRBJ2-7; 7 bases are shared with TRBD2. Germline-derived CDR1 and CDR2 are SGHAT and FQNNGV. V was clipped by 5 bases and J by 3 bases; unmatched bases: 10. The CDR3 totals 15 residues. The CDR3 sequence is CASSPVRGGDYEQYF. The CDR3 nucleotides read TGTGCCAGCAGCCCAGTGCGGGGAGGGGACTACGAGCAGTACTTC. Complete variable domain (other parts from reference TRBV11-2 and TRBJ2-7): EAGVAQSPRYKIIEKRQSVAFWCNPISGHATLYWYQQILGQGPKLLIQFQNNGVVDDSQLPKDRFSAERLKGVDSTLKIQPAKLEDSAVYLCASSPVRGGDYEQYFGPGTRLTVT.

The rearrangement joins TRBV7-3 to TRBJ2-4; D gene ambiguous. The germline V gene has CDR1 SGHTA and CDR2 FQGTGA. The CDR3 extends over 16 amino acids. Trimming removed 5 bases from V and 2 bases from J, with 16 bases in between. Written as DNA, the CDR3 is TGTGCCAGCAGCCCTACCCCCGTAATGACCAAAAACATTCAGTACTTC. Translated: CASSPTPVMTKNIQYF.

Concerning this clonotype itself: Since a much larger clone is just one base distant, this may be a read error. The V call is TRBV3-1, the J call TRBJ2-1, with a weak D call TRBD1 (5 bases). This CDR3 region has 16 residues. In germline, CDR1 is LGHDT, CDR2 YNNKEL (reference sequence). CDR3 DNA: TGTGCCAGCTGCCAGGGCTTTTCGAGCTCCTACAATGAGCAGTTCTTC. Protein product: CASCQGFSSSYNEQFF.